This TCR beta chain stems from a study of blood T cell repertoires in COVID-19. Study at large: COVID-19 samples from acute and convalescent phases originated in the United States, Italy and Spain.

This CDR3 region has 17 residues. CDR1 SGHNT and CDR2 YYREEE come from the germline V gene (reference sequence). The trim removed 5 bases at V and 1 base at J, leaving 11 bases unmatched. In the authors' workflow: Reference gene primer amplification yielded estimated nucleated cell counts. Sequenced by immunoSEQ multiplex PCR; TCRdb stores in-frame clones only, minus some. For V, J and clone size, that table is used; D and trimming come from the DNA. The table shows 75,000 or so clones, with roughly 90% occurring only once. The chain links TRBV5-4 to TRBJ2-2, with 7 bases aligning to TRBD1. Sequencing was carried out using peripheral blood. The sequence was collected from a man in his 70s with acute or convalescent COVID-19. The CDR3: CASRRGGGLQNTGELFF. DNA for the CDR3: TGTGCCAGCAGGCGAGGGGGCGGACTTCAGAACACCGGGGAGCTGTTTTTT.